These 2 T cell receptor beta chains share one sample of origin, sequenced in a study of T cell responses to AZD1222 COVID-19 vaccine (dated by TCRdb to the early 2020s). Receptors were amplified or captured by the immunoSEQ multiplex PCR assay. This is the immuneACCESS table as TCRdb keeps it, with only in-frame sequences that have V and J called. A part of the clones is gone; compared with another copy, unresolved V genes explain less than half, and the rest is unexplained. The sample table lists 150,000 to 200,000 clones, 94% of them with a count of one. Roughly 8.4% of the sample is in the top ten clones. The time point tag for this specimen amounts to: baseline before first vaccination. Sequencing was performed on peripheral blood, taken on day 0 of AZD1222 vaccination. These receptors all come from an adult in good health.

The chain recombines TRBV19 with TRBJ1-4; perhaps TRBD1 as D (5 bases). CDR3 length equals 14 residues. Germline values: CDR1 LNHDA, CDR2 SQIVND (reference sequence). With 5 bases removed from V and 4 bases from J, the gap between germline ends came to 11 bases. The CDR3 sequence: CASSAGQINEKLFF. The DNA for the CDR3 is TGTGCCAGTAGTGCCGGACAAATTAATGAAAAACTGTTTTTT.

The rearrangement links TRBV6-5 to TRBJ2-2; TRBD2 matches at 9 bases. The CDR3 spans 14 residues. The germline CDR1 and CDR2 sequences are MNHEY and SVGAGI. Germline trimming cut 5 bases from V and 6 bases from J; bases unmatched to any gene: 4. The CDR3 DNA is TGTGCCAGCAGTCTTAGCGGGAGCGCCGGGGAGCTGTTTTTT. Its translation is CASSLSGSAGELFF.